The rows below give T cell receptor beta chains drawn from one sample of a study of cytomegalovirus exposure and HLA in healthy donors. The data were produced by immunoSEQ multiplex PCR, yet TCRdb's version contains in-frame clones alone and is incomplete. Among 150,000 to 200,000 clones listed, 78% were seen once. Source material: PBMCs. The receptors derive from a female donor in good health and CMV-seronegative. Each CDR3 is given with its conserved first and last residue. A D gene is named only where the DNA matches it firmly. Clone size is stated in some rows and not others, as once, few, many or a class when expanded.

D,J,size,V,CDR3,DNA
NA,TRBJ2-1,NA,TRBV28,CASTPAAWEEQFF,TGTGCCAGCACCCCCGCGGCCTGGGAGGAGCAGTTCTTC
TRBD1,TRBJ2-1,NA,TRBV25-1,CASSSPGDRNEQFF,TGTGCCAGCAGTTCCCCAGGGGACAGGAATGAGCAGTTCTTC
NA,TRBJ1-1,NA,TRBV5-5,CASSLGAADDTEAFF,TGTGCCAGCAGCTTGGGTGCAGCGGACGACACTGAAGCTTTCTTT
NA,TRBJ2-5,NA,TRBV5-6,CASTVGQDQETQYF,TGTGCCAGCACAGTCGGACAAGATCAAGAGACCCAGTACTTC
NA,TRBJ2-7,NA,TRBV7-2,CASSLGRSSYEQYF,TGTGCCAGCAGCCTGGGCCGCAGCTCCTACGAGCAGTACTTC
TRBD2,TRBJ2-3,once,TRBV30,CGVVAGADTQYF,TGTGGAGTGGTAGCGGGGGCAGATACGCAGTATTTT
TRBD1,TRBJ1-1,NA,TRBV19,CASSIHTGASEAFF,TGTGCCAGTAGTATTCATACAGGGGCGTCTGAAGCTTTCTTT
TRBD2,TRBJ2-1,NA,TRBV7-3,CASSYLAGGLGGVGEQFF,TGTGCCAGCAGCTACCTAGCGGGGGGCCTTGGGGGCGTTGGTGAGCAGTTCTTC
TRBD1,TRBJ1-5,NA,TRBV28,CASSLRTTGGFQPQHF,TGTGCCAGCAGTTTAAGGACGACAGGGGGCTTTCAGCCCCAGCATTTT
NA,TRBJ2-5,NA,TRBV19,CASSTLRAGEQYF,TGTGCCAGTAGTACCTTGAGGGCTGGGGAGCAGTACTTC
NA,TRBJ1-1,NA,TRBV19,CASSIRGGRAEAFF,TGTGCCAGTAGTATACGGGGAGGGCGGGCTGAAGCTTTCTTT
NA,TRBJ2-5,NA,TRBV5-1,CASSLASRTAETQYF,TGCGCCAGCAGCTTGGCCTCCCGGACAGCGGAGACCCAGTACTTC
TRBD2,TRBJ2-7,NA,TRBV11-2,CASSFKSSGVAYEQYF,TGTGCCAGCAGCTTCAAATCGAGCGGGGTCGCCTACGAGCAGTACTTC
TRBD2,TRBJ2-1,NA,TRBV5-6,CASSSPPVSGGPSYNEQFF,TGTGCCAGCAGTTCCCCTCCCGTTAGCGGGGGACCCTCCTACAATGAGCAGTTCTTC
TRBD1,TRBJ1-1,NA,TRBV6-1,CASSEVGGGYTEAFF,TGTGCCAGCAGTGAAGTAGGGGGCGGGTACACTGAAGCTTTCTTT
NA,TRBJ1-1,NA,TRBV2,CASPLDRKNTEAFF,TGTGCCAGCCCCCTCGACAGGAAGAACACTGAAGCTTTCTTT
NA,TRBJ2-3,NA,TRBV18,CASSPQQGSTDTQYF,TGTGCCAGCTCACCTCAACAGGGTAGCACAGATACGCAGTATTTT
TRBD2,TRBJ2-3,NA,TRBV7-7,CASSLDGGDTQYF,TGTGCTAGCAGCTTAGACGGGGGGGATACGCAGTATTTT
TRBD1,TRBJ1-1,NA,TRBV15,CATSSGQGGTEAFF,TGTGCCACCAGCAGCGGACAGGGCGGCACTGAAGCTTTCTTT
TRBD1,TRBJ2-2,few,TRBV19,CASRSARGQFGELFF,TGTGCCAGTAGAAGTGCCAGGGGGCAATTTGGGGAGCTGTTTTTT
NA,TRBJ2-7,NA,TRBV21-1,CASSPRGRLAQYF,TGTGCCAGCAGCCCGCGGGGAAGGTTGGCGCAGTACTTC
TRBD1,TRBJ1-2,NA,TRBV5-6,CASSSGQAYYGYTF,TGTGCCAGCAGCTCGGGACAGGCTTACTATGGCTACACCTTC
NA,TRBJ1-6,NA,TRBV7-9,CASSLGPPGNYNSPLHF,TGTGCCAGCAGCTTAGGCCCTCCGGGGAACTATAATTCACCCCTCCACTTT
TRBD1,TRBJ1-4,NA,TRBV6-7,CASSQPRDRDEKLFF,TGTGCCAGCAGCCAACCCCGGGACAGGGATGAAAAACTGTTTTTT
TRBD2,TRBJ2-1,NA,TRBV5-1,CASSYGAGTTYNEQFF,TGCGCCAGCAGCTATGGGGCCGGGACTACCTACAATGAGCAGTTCTTC
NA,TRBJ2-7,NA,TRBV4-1,CASSLPGSDIYEQYF,TGCGCCAGCAGCCTGCCCGGGTCAGATATCTACGAGCAGTACTTC
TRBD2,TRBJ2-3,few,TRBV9,CASSVGAGASGGDTQYF,TGTGCCAGCAGCGTAGGGGCGGGAGCCTCTGGGGGAGATACGCAGTATTTT
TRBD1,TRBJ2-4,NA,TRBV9,CASSAGTVKNIQYF,TGTGCCAGCAGCGCCGGGACAGTCAAAAACATTCAGTACTTC
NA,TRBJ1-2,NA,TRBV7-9,CASSDQGFYGYTF,TGTGCCAGCAGCGACCAGGGGTTCTATGGCTACACCTTC
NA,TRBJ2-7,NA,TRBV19,CASSRSRGSYEQYF,TGTGCCAGTAGTCGGTCCCGAGGTTCCTACGAGCAGTACTTC
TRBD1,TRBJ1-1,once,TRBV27,CASSTRGPDTEAFF,TGTGCCAGCAGTACCAGGGGGCCTGACACTGAAGCTTTCTTT
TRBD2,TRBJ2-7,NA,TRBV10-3,CAISYSGSSSGEQYF,TGTGCCATCAGTTATAGCGGGAGTTCATCGGGGGAGCAGTACTTC
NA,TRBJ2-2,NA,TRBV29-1,CSVQDSGAGELFF,TGCAGCGTTCAAGATTCAGGTGCCGGGGAGCTGTTTTTT
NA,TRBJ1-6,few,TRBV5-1,CASTQEEGSSPLHF,TGCGCCAGCACCCAGGAGGAGGGGAGTTCACCCCTCCACTTT
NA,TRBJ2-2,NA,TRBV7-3,CASSLGRNVGELFF,TGTGCCAGCAGCTTAGGCAGGAATGTCGGGGAGCTGTTTTTT
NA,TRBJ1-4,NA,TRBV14,CASSQDGYQVLGKLFF,TGTGCCAGCAGCCAAGATGGTTACCAGGTTCTGGGAAAACTGTTTTTT
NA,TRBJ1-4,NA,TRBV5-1,CASSLTGSNEKLFF,TGCGCCAGCAGCTTGACAGGGAGTAATGAAAAACTGTTTTTT
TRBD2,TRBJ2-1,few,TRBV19,CASRTSGSLDEQFF,TGTGCCAGTAGGACTAGCGGGAGTCTCGATGAGCAGTTCTTC
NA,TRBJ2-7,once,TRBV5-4,CASSLRGKVYEQYF,TGTGCCAGCAGCTTGAGGGGTAAAGTCTACGAGCAGTACTTC
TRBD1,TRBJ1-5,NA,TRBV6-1,CATRMTGSNQPQHF,TGTGCCACCCGGATGACAGGGAGCAATCAGCCCCAGCATTTT
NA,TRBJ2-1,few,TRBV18,CASSLSRTGGLNEQFF,TGTGCCAGCTCACTCTCTCGGACAGGAGGGTTGAATGAGCAGTTCTTC
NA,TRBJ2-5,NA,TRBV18,CASSPRRDETQYF,TGTGCCAGCTCACCACGGAGGGATGAGACCCAGTACTTC
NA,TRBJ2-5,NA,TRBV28,CASQRYSGSQETQYF,TGTGCCTCACAGCGATATTCAGGGTCCCAAGAGACCCAGTACTTC
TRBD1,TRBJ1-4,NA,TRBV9,CASTIGTGGGEKLFF,TGTGCCAGCACTATAGGGACAGGGGGCGGTGAAAAACTGTTTTTT
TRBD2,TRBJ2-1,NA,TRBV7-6,CASRLAGGLDEQFF,TGTGCCAGCCGGTTGGCGGGGGGGCTCGATGAGCAGTTCTTC
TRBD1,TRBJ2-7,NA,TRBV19,CASSIGDRGNEQYF,TGTGCCAGTAGTATTGGAGACAGGGGCAACGAGCAGTACTTC
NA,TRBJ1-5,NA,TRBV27,CASSLEAYSNQPQHF,TGTGCCAGCAGCTTAGAAGCTTATAGCAATCAGCCCCAGCATTTT
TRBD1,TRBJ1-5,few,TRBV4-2,CASSLGQGSQPQHF,TGTGCCAGCAGCCTGGGACAGGGAAGTCAGCCCCAGCATTTT
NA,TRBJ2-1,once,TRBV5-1,CASSLSGGSYNEQFF,TGCGCCAGCAGCTTAAGTGGGGGCAGTTACAATGAGCAGTTCTTC
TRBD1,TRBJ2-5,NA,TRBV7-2,CASSAGTEETQYF,TGTGCCAGCAGCGCCGGGACAGAAGAGACCCAGTACTTC
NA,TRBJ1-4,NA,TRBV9,CASSADNLLATNEKLFF,TGTGCCAGCAGCGCAGACAACCTGCTTGCAACTAATGAAAAACTGTTTTTT
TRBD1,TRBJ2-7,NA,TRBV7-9,CSSSWDRDYEQYF,TGTTCCAGCAGCTGGGACAGGGATTACGAGCAGTACTTC
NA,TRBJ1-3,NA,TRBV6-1,CASSGGVGRGAGNTIYF,TGTGCCAGCAGTGGTGGTGTCGGCAGGGGAGCTGGAAACACCATATATTTT
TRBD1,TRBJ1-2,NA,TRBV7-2,CASSSGQGRGYGYTF,TGTGCCAGCAGCAGCGGACAGGGGCGCGGCTATGGCTACACCTTC